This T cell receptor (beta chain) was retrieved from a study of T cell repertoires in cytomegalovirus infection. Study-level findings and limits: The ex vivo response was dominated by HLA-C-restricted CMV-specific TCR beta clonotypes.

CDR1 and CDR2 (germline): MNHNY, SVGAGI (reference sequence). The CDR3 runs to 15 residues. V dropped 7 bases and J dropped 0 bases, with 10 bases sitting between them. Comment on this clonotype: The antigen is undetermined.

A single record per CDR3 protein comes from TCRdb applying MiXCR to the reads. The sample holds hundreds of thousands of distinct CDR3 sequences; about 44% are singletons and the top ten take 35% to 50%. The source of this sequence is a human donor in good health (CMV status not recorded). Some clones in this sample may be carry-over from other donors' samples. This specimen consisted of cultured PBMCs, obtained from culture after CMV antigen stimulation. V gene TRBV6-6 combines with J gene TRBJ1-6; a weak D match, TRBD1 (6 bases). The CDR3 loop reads CASTFRGSYNSPLHF. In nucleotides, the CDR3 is TGTGCCAGCACCTTCAGGGGCTCCTATAATTCACCCCTCCACTTT.